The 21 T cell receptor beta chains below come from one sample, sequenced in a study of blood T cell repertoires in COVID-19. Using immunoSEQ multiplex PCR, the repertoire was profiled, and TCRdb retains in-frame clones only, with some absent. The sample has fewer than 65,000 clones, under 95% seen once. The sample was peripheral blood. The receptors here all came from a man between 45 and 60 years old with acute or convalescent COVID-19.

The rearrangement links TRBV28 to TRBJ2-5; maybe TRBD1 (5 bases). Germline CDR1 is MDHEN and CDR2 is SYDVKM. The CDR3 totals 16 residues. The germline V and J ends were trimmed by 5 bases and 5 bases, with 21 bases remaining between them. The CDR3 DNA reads TGTGCCAGCAGTCCAAGACCTATTGGGGCCAGGGAGACCCAGTACTTC. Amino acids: CASSPRPIGARETQYF.

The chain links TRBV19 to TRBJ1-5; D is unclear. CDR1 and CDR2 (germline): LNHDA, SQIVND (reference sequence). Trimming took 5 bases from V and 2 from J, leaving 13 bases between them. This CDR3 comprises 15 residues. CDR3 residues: CASSSASSGNQPQHF. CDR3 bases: TGTGCCAGTAGTTCAGCTAGTTCAGGCAATCAGCCCCAGCATTTT. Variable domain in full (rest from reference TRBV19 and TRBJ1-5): DGGITQSPKYLFRKEGQNVTLSCEQNLNHDAMYWYRQDPGQGLRLIYYSQIVNDFQKGDIAEGYSVSREKKESFPLTVTSAQKNPTAFYLCASSSASSGNQPQHFGDGTRLSIL.

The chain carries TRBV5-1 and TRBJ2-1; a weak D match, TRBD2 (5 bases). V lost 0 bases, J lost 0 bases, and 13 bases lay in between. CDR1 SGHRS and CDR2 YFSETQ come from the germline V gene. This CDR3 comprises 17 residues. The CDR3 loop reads CASSLESPGYSYNEQFF. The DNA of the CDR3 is TGCGCCAGCAGCTTGGAAAGCCCGGGGTACTCCTACAATGAGCAGTTCTTC.

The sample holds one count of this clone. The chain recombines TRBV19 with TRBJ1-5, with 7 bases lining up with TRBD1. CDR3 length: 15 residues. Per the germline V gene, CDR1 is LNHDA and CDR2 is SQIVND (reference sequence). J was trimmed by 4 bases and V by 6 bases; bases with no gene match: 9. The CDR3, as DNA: TGTGCCAGTAGAACCGACAGGGTTAGGAATCAGCCCCAGCATTTT. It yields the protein CASRTDRVRNQPQHF.

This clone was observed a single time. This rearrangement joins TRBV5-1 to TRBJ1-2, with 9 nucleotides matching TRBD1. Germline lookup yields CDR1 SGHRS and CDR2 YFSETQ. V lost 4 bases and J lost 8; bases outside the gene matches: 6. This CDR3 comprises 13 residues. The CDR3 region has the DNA TGCGCCAGCAGCCGGGACAGGGTCGAGGGCTACACCTTC. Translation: CASSRDRVEGYTF.

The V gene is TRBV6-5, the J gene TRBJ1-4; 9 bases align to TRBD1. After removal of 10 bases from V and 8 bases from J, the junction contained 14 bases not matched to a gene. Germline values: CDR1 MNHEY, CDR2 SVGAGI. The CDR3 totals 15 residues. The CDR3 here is CATGREGQGREKLFF. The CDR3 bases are TGTGCCACCGGGCGAGAGGGACAGGGTAGGGAAAAACTGTTTTTT.

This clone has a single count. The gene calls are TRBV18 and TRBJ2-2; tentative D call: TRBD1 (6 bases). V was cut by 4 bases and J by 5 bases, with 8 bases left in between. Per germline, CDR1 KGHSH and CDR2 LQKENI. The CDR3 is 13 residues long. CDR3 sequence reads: CASSHDRTGELFF. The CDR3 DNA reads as TGTGCCAGCTCACATGACAGGACCGGGGAGCTGTTTTTT.

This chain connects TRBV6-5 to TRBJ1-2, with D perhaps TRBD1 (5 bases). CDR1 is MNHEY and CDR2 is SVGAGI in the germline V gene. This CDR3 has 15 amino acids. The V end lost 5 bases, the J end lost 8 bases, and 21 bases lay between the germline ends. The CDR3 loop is CASSTDSWGLGGYTF. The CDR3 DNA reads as TGTGCCAGCAGTACAGACAGTTGGGGCTTAGGAGGCTACACCTTC.

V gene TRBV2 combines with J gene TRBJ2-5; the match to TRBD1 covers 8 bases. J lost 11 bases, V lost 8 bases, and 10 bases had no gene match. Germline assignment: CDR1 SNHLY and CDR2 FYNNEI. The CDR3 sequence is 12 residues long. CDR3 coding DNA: TGTGCCAGCGGAGATGGACAGGGAAGACAGTACTTC. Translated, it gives CASGDGQGRQYF.

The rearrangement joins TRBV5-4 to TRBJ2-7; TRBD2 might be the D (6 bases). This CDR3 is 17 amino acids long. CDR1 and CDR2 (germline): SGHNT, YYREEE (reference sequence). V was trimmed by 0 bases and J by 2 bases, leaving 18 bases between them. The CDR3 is CASSLVGRLTGTYEQYF. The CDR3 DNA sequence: TGTGCCAGCAGCTTGGTGGGGAGGCTAACCGGCACCTACGAGCAGTACTTC.

The CDR3 protein is CAWSAGQLPTYEQYF. The DNA for the CDR3 is TGTGCCTGGAGTGCCGGACAGTTACCAACCTACGAGCAGTACTTC. This chain connects TRBV30 to TRBJ2-7, with a possible D match to TRBD1 (6 bases). The germline gives CDR1 GTSNPN, CDR2 SVGIG (reference sequence). This CDR3 contains 15 residues. Trimming removed 1 base from V and 2 bases from J, with 15 bases in between.

In DNA form, the CDR3 reads TGCGCCAGCAGCTTTCCGGGACTAGCGGGGACGAACACCGGGGAGCTGTTTTTT. The encoded protein is CASSFPGLAGTNTGELFF. The chain uses TRBV5-1 and TRBJ2-2, with 13 bases that match TRBD2. Germline assignment: CDR1 SGHRS and CDR2 YFSETQ. CDR3 length equals 18 residues. With 2 bases clipped from V and 0 bases from J, the junction kept 4 bases outside the gene matches.

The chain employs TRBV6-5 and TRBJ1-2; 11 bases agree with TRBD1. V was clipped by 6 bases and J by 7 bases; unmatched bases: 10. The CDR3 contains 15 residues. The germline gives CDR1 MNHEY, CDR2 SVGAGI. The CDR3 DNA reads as TGTGCCAGCAGCCGGCTGGGACAGGGGGTTGGTGGCTACACCTTC. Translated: CASSRLGQGVGGYTF.

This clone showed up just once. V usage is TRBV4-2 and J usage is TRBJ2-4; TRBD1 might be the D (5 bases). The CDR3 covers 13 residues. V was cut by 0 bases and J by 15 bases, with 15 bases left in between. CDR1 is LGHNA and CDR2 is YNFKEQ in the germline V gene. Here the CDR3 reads CASSQDGQGTRYF. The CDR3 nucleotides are TGTGCCAGCAGCCAAGATGGTCAGGGTACTCGGTACTTC.

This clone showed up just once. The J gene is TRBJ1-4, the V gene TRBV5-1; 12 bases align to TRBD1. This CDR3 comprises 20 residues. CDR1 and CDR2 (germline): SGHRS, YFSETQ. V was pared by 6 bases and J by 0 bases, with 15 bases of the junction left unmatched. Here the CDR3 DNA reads TGCGCCAGCAACCACCGTGAACAGGGACAGGGGGCTGCAACTAATGAAAAACTGTTTTTT. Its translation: CASNHREQGQGAATNEKLFF.

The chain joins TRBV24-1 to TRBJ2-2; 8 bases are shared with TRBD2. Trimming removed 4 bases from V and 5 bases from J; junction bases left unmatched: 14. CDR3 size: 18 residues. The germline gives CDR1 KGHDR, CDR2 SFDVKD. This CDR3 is CATSDLRRGGGKTGELFF. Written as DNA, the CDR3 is TGTGCCACCAGTGACCTTCGTCGAGGCGGGGGGAAAACCGGGGAGCTGTTTTTT.

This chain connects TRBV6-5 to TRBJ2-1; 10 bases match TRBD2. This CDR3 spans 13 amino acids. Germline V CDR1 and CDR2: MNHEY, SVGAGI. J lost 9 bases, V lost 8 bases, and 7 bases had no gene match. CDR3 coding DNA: TGTGCCAGCTACCTTAGCGGGGGGAGTGAGCAGTTCTTC. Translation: CASYLSGGSEQFF.

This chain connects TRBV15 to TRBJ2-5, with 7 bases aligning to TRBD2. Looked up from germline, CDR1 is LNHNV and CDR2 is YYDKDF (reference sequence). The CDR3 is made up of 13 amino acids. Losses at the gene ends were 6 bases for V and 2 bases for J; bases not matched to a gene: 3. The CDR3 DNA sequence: TGTGCCACCAGAAACGGGGGGCAAGAGACCCAGTACTTC. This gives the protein CATRNGGQETQYF. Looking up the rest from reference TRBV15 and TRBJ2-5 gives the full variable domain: DAMVIQNPRYQVTQFGKPVTLSCSQTLNHNVMYWYQQKSSQAPKLLFHYYDKDFNNEADTPDNFQSRRPNTSFCFLDIRSPGLGDTAMYLCATRNGGQETQYFGPGTRLLVL.

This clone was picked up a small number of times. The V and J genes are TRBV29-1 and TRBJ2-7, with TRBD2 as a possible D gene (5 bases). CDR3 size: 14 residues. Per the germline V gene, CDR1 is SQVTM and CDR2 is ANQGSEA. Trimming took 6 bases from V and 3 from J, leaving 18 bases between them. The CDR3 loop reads CSVFDYFPNYEQYF. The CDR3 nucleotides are TGCAGCGTCTTTGACTACTTCCCCAACTACGAGCAGTACTTC.

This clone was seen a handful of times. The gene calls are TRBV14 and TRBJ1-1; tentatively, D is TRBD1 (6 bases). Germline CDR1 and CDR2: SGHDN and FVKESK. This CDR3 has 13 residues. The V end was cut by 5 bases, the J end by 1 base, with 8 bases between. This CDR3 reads CASSVGGNTEAFF. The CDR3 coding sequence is TGTGCCAGCAGCGTAGGGGGGAACACTGAAGCTTTCTTT.

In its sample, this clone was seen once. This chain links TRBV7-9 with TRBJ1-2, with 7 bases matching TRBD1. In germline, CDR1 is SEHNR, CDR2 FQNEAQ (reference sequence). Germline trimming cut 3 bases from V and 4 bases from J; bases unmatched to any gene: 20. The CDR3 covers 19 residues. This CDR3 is CASSFPGQPTGTEVYGYTF. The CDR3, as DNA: TGTGCCAGCAGCTTCCCAGGCCAGCCGACAGGGACCGAGGTCTATGGCTACACCTTC.